This entry describes one T cell receptor beta chain. Its antigen remains unidentified. Blood was drawn at around 2.5 ml per donor. A template switching step added UMIs, each with a 6-nucleotide sample barcode. With about 17 and 10 cycles respectively, two nested PCRs were carried out on TCRalpha and TCRbeta cDNA. TCRdb reprocessed the 5' RACE reads, with one entry per CDR3 protein and no DNA. The table lists 300,000 to 350,000 distinct CDR3 sequences, with 2% in the top ten. The data originate from a study of monozygotic twins with inflammatory bowel disease. General observations from the study: Part of the variability in patient repertoires may have come from differing immunosuppressive treatments.

Germline CDR1 reads SGHDT; CDR2 reads YYEEEE. This CDR3 is 17 amino acids long. Material for sequencing was blood. The V gene is TRBV5-6, the J gene TRBJ2-5; without DNA, the TCRdb call of TRBD2 cannot be checked. This TCR came from a human donor with ulcerative colitis or Crohn's disease, or a healthy co-twin of an affected twin (not recorded which). The chain's CDR3 is CASSLSSGGPIQETQYF.